The 3 T cell receptor beta chains presented below share a single source sample, sequenced in a study of T cell repertoires in cytomegalovirus infection. TCRdb ran MiXCR on the reads and lists one entry per CDR3 protein. The table records some 940,000 distinct CDR3 sequences, 25% to 40% of them present only once. No antigen has been assigned to these receptors. The specimen comprised cultured CD8+ T cells from PBMCs, sampled from culture after CMV antigen stimulation. All receptors derive from a human donor in good health (CMV status not recorded). Some clones in this sample may be carry-over from other donors' samples.

The chain links TRBV6-8 to TRBJ2-1; D remains ambiguous. Looked up from germline, CDR1 is MNHGY and CDR2 is SAAAGT. Between the trimmed V and J ends, which lost 7 bases and 8 bases, there was a span of 12 bases. CDR3 length equals 12 residues. CDR3 bases: TGTGCCAGCACCGATTTGGTAGATGAGCAGTTCTTC. It specifies CASTDLVDEQFF.

This clonotype was detected a few times. V and J are TRBV6-2 or TRBV6-3 and TRBJ1-2; no firm D call. Trimming stripped 6 bases from V and 8 bases from J, with 7 bases between. The CDR3 loop spans 10 amino acids. From germline, CDR1 is MNHEY and CDR2 SVGEGT. Here the CDR3 reads CASSPQGYTF. In DNA, the CDR3 is TGTGCCAGCAGCCCCCAGGGCTACACCTTC.

The CDR3 nucleotides are TGTGCCAGCAGCCCGGGGAAGGGAGCTAATGAAAAACTGTTTTTT. Protein: CASSPGKGANEKLFF. The V call is TRBV7-9, the J call TRBJ1-4; D gene uncertain. Looked up from germline, CDR1 is SEHNR and CDR2 is FQNEAQ (reference sequence). Trimming pared 5 bases from V and 3 bases from J, leaving 13 bases between. There are 15 residues in the CDR3.